This is a list of T cell receptor beta chains from one sample in a study of OX40 agonist ivuxolimab in advanced cancers. Here immunoSEQ multiplex PCR was the method, and the copy in TCRdb shows in-frame clones only, minus some. The table has tens of thousands of clones, 70% to 90% seen once. The material was CD4+ or CD8+ T cells sorted from blood, obtained in a trial of the OX40 agonist ivuxolimab. The source is an adult with an advanced solid tumor such as melanoma, head and neck, liver or kidney cancer. Both conserved end residues are trimmed from each CDR3. The D gene is left open where the match is weak.

d_call	v_call	j_call	cdr3_aa
TRBD1	TRBV9	TRBJ2-3	ASSGAIVGGTGDTDTQY
.	TRBV6-6	TRBJ1-2	ASSIGTLWGYT
.	TRBV19	TRBJ1-3	ASSQGQGNTIY
.	TRBV5-8	TRBJ1-3	ASSSRRGTIY
.	TRBV6-5	TRBJ1-1	ASSYNSEAEAF
.	TRBV10-3	TRBJ2-3	AISDSLVGGRDTQY
.	TRBV29-1	TRBJ1-1	SVSENTEAF
.	TRBV7-6	TRBJ1-5	ASSFSSGMGNQPQH
TRBD1	TRBV29-1	TRBJ1-2	SGKKLTGYTYGYT
.	TRBV4-2	TRBJ2-1	ASSQRWGGGLYNEQF
.	TRBV7-9	TRBJ1-5	ASSLAVRGDSDQPQH
TRBD2	TRBV6-1	TRBJ2-7	ASSVSGGTYEQY
TRBD1	TRBV6-6	TRBJ1-6	ASSYGTENSPLH
.	TRBV10-3	TRBJ2-3	AINVAGTDTQY
TRBD1	TRBV29-1	TRBJ1-2	SGKDQGEGYT
.	TRBV7-9	TRBJ1-3	ASSPGPGNTIY
.	TRBV2	TRBJ1-3	ASGMIGNTIY
TRBD1	TRBV18	TRBJ1-3	ASSPTGGSGNTIY
.	TRBV27	TRBJ2-4	ASSSGGLGKNIQY
TRBD1	TRBV6-5	TRBJ1-2	ASSSTGTYGYT
TRBD2	TRBV9	TRBJ2-1	ASSLRGLAGDEQF
.	TRBV6-5	TRBJ2-7	ASKDSSYEQY
.	TRBV27	TRBJ1-3	ASSLTYLTTGNTIY
TRBD1	TRBV5-8	TRBJ2-1	ASSPPGGPF